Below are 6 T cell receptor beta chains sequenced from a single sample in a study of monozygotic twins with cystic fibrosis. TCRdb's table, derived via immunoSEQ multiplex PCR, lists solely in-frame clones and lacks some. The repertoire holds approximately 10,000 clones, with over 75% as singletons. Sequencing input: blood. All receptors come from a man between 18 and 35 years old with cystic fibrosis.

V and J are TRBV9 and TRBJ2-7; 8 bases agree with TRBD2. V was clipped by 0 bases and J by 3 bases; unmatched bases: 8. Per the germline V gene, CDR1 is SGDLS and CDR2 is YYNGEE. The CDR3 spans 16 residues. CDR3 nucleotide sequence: TGTGCCAGCAGCGTAGAAGGTAGCGGGAATGTCTACGAGCAGTACTTC. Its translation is CASSVEGSGNVYEQYF.

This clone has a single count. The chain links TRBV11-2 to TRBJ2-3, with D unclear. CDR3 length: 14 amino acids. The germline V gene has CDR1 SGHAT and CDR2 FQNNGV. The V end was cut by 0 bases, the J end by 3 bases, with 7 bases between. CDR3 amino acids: CASSLDFSTDTQYF. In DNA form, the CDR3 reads TGTGCCAGCAGCTTAGATTTCAGTACAGATACGCAGTATTTT. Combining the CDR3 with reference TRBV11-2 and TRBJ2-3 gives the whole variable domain EAGVAQSPRYKIIEKRQSVAFWCNPISGHATLYWYQQILGQGPKLLIQFQNNGVVDDSQLPKDRFSAERLKGVDSTLKIQPAKLEDSAVYLCASSLDFSTDTQYFGPGTRLTVL.

CDR3 amino acids: CASSSQTGSGNTIYF. Written as DNA, the CDR3 is TGTGCCAGCAGCTCGCAGACAGGGTCTGGAAACACCATATATTTT. The V and J genes are TRBV7-2 and TRBJ1-3, with 7 bases that match TRBD1. This CDR3 comprises 15 residues. Germline-derived CDR1 and CDR2 are SGHTA and FQGNSA. V lost 4 bases, J lost 1 base, and 4 bases stayed unmatched.

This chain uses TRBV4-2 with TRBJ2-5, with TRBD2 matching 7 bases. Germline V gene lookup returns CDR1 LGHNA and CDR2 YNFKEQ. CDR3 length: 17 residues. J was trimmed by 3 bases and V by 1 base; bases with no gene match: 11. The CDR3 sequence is CASSQGETSRVKETQYF. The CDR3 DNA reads TGTGCCAGCAGCCAAGGGGAGACTAGCCGGGTCAAAGAGACCCAGTACTTC.

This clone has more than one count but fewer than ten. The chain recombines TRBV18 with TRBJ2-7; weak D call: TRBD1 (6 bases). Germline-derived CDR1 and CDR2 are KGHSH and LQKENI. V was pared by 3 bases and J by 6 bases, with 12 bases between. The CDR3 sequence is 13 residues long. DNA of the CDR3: TGTGCCAGCTCACCCGGACAGCTTGGCGAGCAGTACTTC. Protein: CASSPGQLGEQYF.

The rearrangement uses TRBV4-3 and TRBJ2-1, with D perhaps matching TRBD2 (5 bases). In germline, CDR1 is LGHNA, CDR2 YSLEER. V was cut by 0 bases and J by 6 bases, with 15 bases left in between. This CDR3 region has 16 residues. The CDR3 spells CASSQERAPGGNEQFF. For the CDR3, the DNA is TGCGCCAGCAGCCAAGAGAGGGCGCCTGGTGGCAATGAGCAGTTCTTC.